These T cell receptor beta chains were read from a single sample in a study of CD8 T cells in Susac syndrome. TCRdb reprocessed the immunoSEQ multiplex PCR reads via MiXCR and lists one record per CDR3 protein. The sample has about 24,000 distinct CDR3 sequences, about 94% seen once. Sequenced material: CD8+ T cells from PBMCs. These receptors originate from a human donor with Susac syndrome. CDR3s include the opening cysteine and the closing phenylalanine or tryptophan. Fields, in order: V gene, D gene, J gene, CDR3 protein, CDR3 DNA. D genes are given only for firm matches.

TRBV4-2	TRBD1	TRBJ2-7	CASSQGQGITYEQYF	TGTGCCAGCAGCCAAGGACAGGGGATAACCTACGAGCAGTACTTC
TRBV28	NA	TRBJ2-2	CASTQQGFGTGELFF	TGTGCCAGCACCCAACAGGGCTTCGGCACCGGGGAGCTGTTTTTT
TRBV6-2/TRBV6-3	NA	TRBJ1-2	CASTPDRDLSFYGYTF	TGTGCCAGCACCCCGGATCGGGACTTATCCTTCTATGGCTACACCTTC
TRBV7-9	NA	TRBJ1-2	CASSLGSTYGYTF	TGTGCCAGCAGCTTAGGGTCGACATATGGCTACACCTTC
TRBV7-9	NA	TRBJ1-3	CASSADSRSGNTIYF	TGTGCCAGCAGCGCGGACAGCCGTTCTGGAAACACCATATATTTT
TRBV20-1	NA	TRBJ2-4	CSARETVHPKNIQYF	TGCAGTGCTAGAGAGACAGTCCATCCCAAAAACATTCAGTACTTC
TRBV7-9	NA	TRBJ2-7	CASSFDNSYEQYF	TGTGCCAGCAGCTTCGACAACTCCTACGAGCAGTACTTC
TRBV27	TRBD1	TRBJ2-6	CASSTGTGANVLTF	TGTGCCAGCTCGACAGGGACTGGGGCCAACGTCCTGACTTTC
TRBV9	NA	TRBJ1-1	CASSDPEGIRNTEAFF	TGTGCCAGCAGCGACCCGGAGGGTATTAGAAACACTGAAGCTTTCTTT
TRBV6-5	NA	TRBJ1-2	CASSYRGDDFNYGYTF	TGTGCCAGCAGTTACCGAGGGGACGATTTTAACTATGGCTACACCTTC
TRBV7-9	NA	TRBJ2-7	CASMEVTDGSYEQYF	TGTGCCAGCATGGAAGTGACGGACGGCTCCTACGAGCAGTACTTC
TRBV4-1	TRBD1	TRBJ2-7	CASSQIQGASSYEQYF	TGCGCCAGCAGCCAAATTCAGGGGGCTAGCTCCTACGAGCAGTACTTC
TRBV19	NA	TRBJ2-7	CASSIGTKAHEQYF	TGTGCCAGTAGTATCGGGACCAAAGCGCACGAGCAGTACTTC
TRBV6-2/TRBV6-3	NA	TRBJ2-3	CASSYPDTQYF	TGTGCCAGCAGTTACCCAGATACGCAGTATTTT
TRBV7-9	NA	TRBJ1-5	CASSPDAGQPQHF	TGTGCCAGCAGCCCAGATGCTGGACAGCCCCAGCATTTT
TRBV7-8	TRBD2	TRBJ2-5	CASSPHFLAGVQETQYF	TGTGCCAGCAGCCCCCATTTTTTAGCGGGGGTCCAAGAGACCCAGTACTTC
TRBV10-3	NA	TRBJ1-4	CAISAPGGKLFF	TGTGCCATCAGTGCTCCCGGAGGAAAACTGTTTTTT